A selection of T cell receptor beta chains follows, all from one sample in a study of blood T cell repertoires in COVID-19. TCRdb's table, derived via immunoSEQ multiplex PCR, lists solely in-frame clones and lacks some. The repertoire holds approximately 150,000 clones, with roughly 80% as singletons. The sequenced material came from peripheral blood. The receptors were gathered from a man between 65 and 79 years old with acute or convalescent COVID-19. The CDR3 runs from the conserved cysteine through the conserved F or W. Each record gives: clone size, J gene, V gene, D gene, CDR3 protein, CDR3 DNA. The D gene is left open where the match is weak. Expanded clones get a size class; other rows say once, few or many, or leave the size out.

NA | TRBJ2-3 | TRBV21-1 | NA | CASTNRASKSTDTQYF | TGTGCCAGCACCAACAGGGCTTCTAAGAGCACAGATACGCAGTATTTT
NA | TRBJ1-1 | TRBV3-1/TRBV3-2 | TRBD1 | CASSLSRQGNTEAFF | TGTGCCAGCAGCCTATCGCGACAGGGTAACACTGAAGCTTTCTTT
NA | TRBJ1-3 | TRBV7-9 | NA | CASSPEFSGNTIYF | TGTGCCAGCAGCCCCGAGTTCTCTGGAAACACCATATATTTT
NA | TRBJ2-6 | TRBV7-2 | NA | CASSLDVGLGGSGANVLTF | TGTGCCAGCAGCTTAGATGTTGGGTTGGGAGGCTCTGGGGCCAACGTCCTGACTTTC
NA | TRBJ2-2 | TRBV6-2/TRBV6-3 | TRBD2 | CASSDRGGDTGELFF | TGTGCCAGCAGTGACCGTGGGGGGGACACCGGGGAGCTGTTTTTT
NA | TRBJ2-7 | TRBV23-1 | NA | CASSHSTVNSYEQYF | TGCGCCAGCAGTCATTCGACAGTGAACTCCTACGAGCAGTACTTC
NA | TRBJ2-2 | TRBV2 | TRBD2 | CASTGLNTGELFF | TGTGCCAGTACGGGACTAAACACCGGGGAGCTGTTTTTT
NA | TRBJ2-3 | TRBV5-1 | TRBD2 | CASSHGLAGGSSTDTQYF | TGCGCCAGCAGCCACGGACTAGCGGGGGGGTCTAGCACAGATACGCAGTATTTT
NA | TRBJ2-1 | TRBV28 | NA | CASSLAPGGYNEQFF | TGTGCCAGCAGTTTAGCTCCCGGTGGCTACAATGAGCAGTTCTTC
NA | TRBJ2-1 | TRBV28 | TRBD2 | CASSLLAGNSYNEQFF | TGTGCCAGCAGTCTACTAGCGGGGAACTCCTACAATGAGCAGTTCTTC
NA | TRBJ2-7 | TRBV6-6 | NA | CASSSYSYEQYF | TGTGCCAGCAGTTCTTACTCCTACGAGCAGTACTTC
NA | TRBJ2-1 | TRBV14 | NA | CASSRLSRNEQFF | TGTGCCAGCAGCCGACTCAGTCGGAATGAGCAGTTCTTC
NA | TRBJ2-1 | TRBV11-2 | NA | CASSLERLQVGEQFF | TGTGCCAGCAGCTTAGAACGCCTCCAGGTCGGTGAGCAGTTCTTC
NA | TRBJ2-7 | TRBV5-1 | TRBD2 | CASSFYQPGGGYEQYF | TGCGCCAGCAGCTTTTACCAACCCGGGGGGGGATACGAGCAGTACTTC
NA | TRBJ2-4 | TRBV12-3/TRBV12-4 | NA | CASSLVAVNIQYF | TGTGCCAGCAGTTTGGTAGCGGTAAACATTCAGTACTTC
NA | TRBJ1-5 | TRBV28 | NA | CASSPMDSEPQHF | TGTGCCAGCAGTCCCATGGACAGCGAGCCCCAGCATTTT
NA | TRBJ1-2 | TRBV28 | NA | CASIPGDDSYGYTF | TGTGCCAGCATCCCAGGCGACGATTCCTATGGCTACACCTTC
NA | TRBJ1-4 | TRBV5-8 | NA | CASSAQWVTNEKLFF | TGTGCCAGCAGCGCACAGTGGGTAACTAATGAAAAACTGTTTTTT
NA | TRBJ2-7 | TRBV10-3 | NA | CAISESVGSHEQYF | TGTGCCATCAGTGAGTCTGTTGGCTCCCACGAGCAGTACTTC
NA | TRBJ2-2 | TRBV7-3 | NA | CASAEGLNTGELFF | TGTGCCAGCGCGGAGGGACTGAACACCGGGGAGCTGTTTTTT
NA | TRBJ1-2 | TRBV4-1 | TRBD1 | CASSQGQPLTNYGYTF | TGCGCCAGCAGCCAGGGACAGCCCTTGACCAACTATGGCTACACCTTC
NA | TRBJ1-5 | TRBV15 | TRBD1 | CATSLDRETFQPQHF | TGTGCCACCAGCCTGGACAGGGAAACTTTTCAGCCCCAGCATTTT
NA | TRBJ1-2 | TRBV29-1 | NA | CSVPAPRGYGYTF | TGCAGCGTGCCAGCCCCAAGGGGCTATGGCTACACCTTC
NA | TRBJ2-1 | TRBV9 | NA | CASSSLAGSYNEQFF | TGTGCCAGCAGCTCTTTAGCAGGGTCCTACAATGAGCAGTTCTTC
NA | TRBJ1-1 | TRBV11-3 | NA | CASSLRQEGTEAFF | TGTGCCAGCAGCTTACGTCAGGAGGGGACTGAAGCTTTCTTT
once | TRBJ2-7 | TRBV3-1/TRBV3-2 | NA | CASSQGAGEQYF | TGTGCCAGCAGCCAGGGGGCCGGCGAGCAGTACTTC
NA | TRBJ2-5 | TRBV18 | NA | CASSPGAGRPGGETQYF | TGTGCCAGCTCACCGGGGGCCGGCAGGCCTGGGGGAGAGACCCAGTACTTC
NA | TRBJ1-1 | TRBV28 | NA | CASSRRSEAFF | TGTGCCAGCAGCCGCAGATCTGAAGCTTTCTTT
once | TRBJ1-1 | TRBV11-2 | NA | CASSLDFGGGRAFF | TGTGCCAGCAGCTTAGATTTTGGGGGAGGGCGCGCTTTCTTT
NA | TRBJ2-2 | TRBV11-3 | TRBD1 | CASSRGQDTGELFF | TGTGCCAGCAGCCGGGGACAGGACACCGGGGAGCTGTTTTTT
NA | TRBJ2-2 | TRBV5-1 | TRBD2 | CASRTGGIGELFF | TGCGCCAGCCGAACGGGGGGAATTGGGGAGCTGTTTTTT
NA | TRBJ1-1 | TRBV5-6 | NA | CASTAENTEAFF | TGTGCCAGCACAGCGGAGAACACTGAAGCTTTCTTT
NA | TRBJ2-7 | TRBV14 | TRBD1 | CASSPDRGGHYEQYF | TGTGCCAGCAGCCCCGACAGGGGGGGCCACTACGAGCAGTACTTC
NA | TRBJ2-3 | TRBV6-2/TRBV6-3 | TRBD2 | CASSYSVASGAINTDTQYF | TGTGCCAGCAGTTACTCGGTAGCTAGCGGGGCCATTAACACAGATACGCAGTATTTT
NA | TRBJ2-5 | TRBV18 | NA | CASSPPEGTETQYF | TGTGCCAGCTCACCACCGGAGGGGACAGAGACCCAGTACTTC
few | TRBJ2-5 | TRBV5-1 | TRBD1 | CASSFGDSNGQETQYF | TGCGCCAGCAGCTTCGGGGACAGTAACGGCCAAGAGACCCAGTACTTC
NA | TRBJ2-1 | TRBV2 | NA | CASRGAVREIAEQFF | TGTGCCAGCAGGGGGGCGGTGCGGGAGATTGCTGAGCAGTTCTTC
NA | TRBJ1-2 | TRBV7-9 | NA | CASSLAPTNYGYTF | TGTGCCAGCAGCTTAGCGCCGACAAACTATGGCTACACCTTC
once | TRBJ2-7 | TRBV6-5 | NA | CARILRQRYEQYF | TGTGCCAGGATCCTACGACAGCGCTACGAGCAGTACTTC
NA | TRBJ2-7 | TRBV15 | TRBD2 | CATSRATSGTYEQYF | TGTGCCACCAGCAGAGCCACTAGCGGCACCTACGAGCAGTACTTC